The rows below give T cell receptor beta chains drawn from one sample of a study of CD8 T cells in Susac syndrome. One entry per CDR3 protein, called by TCRdb with MiXCR from the immunoSEQ multiplex PCR reads. This sample has about 90,000 distinct CDR3 sequences, with 90% to 95% found just once. The sample was CD8+ T cells from PBMCs. The origin of the receptors is a human donor in good health. Both conserved end residues are part of each CDR3. The D gene is left open where the match is weak. A row's size may be missing; if present it is once, few, many or a size class.

D gene | CDR3 length | J gene | clone size | V gene | CDR3 DNA | CDR3 protein
TRBD1 | 14 | TRBJ2-7 | NA | TRBV2 | TGTGCCAGCAGACTACGGACAGGGCAGTACGAGCAGTACTTC | CASRLRTGQYEQYF
TRBD2 | 15 | TRBJ2-3 | NA | TRBV6-4 | TGTGCCAGCAGTGACAGGACTAGCGGGTCCAATACGCAGTATTTT | CASSDRTSGSNTQYF
NA | 11 | TRBJ2-7 | NA | TRBV6-1 | TGTGCCAGCAGAGACGACTACGAGCAGTACTTC | CASRDDYEQYF
NA | 10 | TRBJ2-7 | NA | TRBV27 | TGTGCCAGCGGCCACCACGAGCAGTACTTC | CASGHHEQYF
TRBD1 | 15 | TRBJ1-5 | NA | TRBV20-1 | TGCAGTGCCTTAACCGGGACAGGGGAATATCAGCCCCAGCATTTT | CSALTGTGEYQPQHF
NA | 14 | TRBJ2-7 | NA | TRBV4-2 | TGTGCCAGCAGCCAAGCGGGATTCTCCTACGAGCAGTACTTC | CASSQAGFSYEQYF
NA | 16 | TRBJ2-6 | NA | TRBV5-6 | TGTGCCAGCAGCTGGAATTCGGGATCTGGGGCCAACGTCCTGACTTTC | CASSWNSGSGANVLTF
NA | 14 | TRBJ1-3 | NA | TRBV9 | TGTGCCAGCAGCGTGGGTAGGGAGAGGAACACCATATATTTT | CASSVGRERNTIYF
NA | 13 | TRBJ1-1 | NA | TRBV2 | TGTGCCAGCAGTTTGGGGGAGAACACTGAAGCTTTCTTT | CASSLGENTEAFF
NA | 13 | TRBJ2-7 | NA | TRBV29-1 | TGCAGCGTTGAAGGGGGGGCTCTCCACGAGCAGTACTTC | CSVEGGALHEQYF
NA | 14 | TRBJ2-1 | NA | TRBV27 | TGTGCCAGCAGTATGGGGAACACCTACAATGAGCAGTTCTTC | CASSMGNTYNEQFF
NA | 12 | TRBJ2-4 | NA | TRBV3-1 | TGTGCCAGCATCGGTCCGAAAAACATTCAGTACTTC | CASIGPKNIQYF
NA | 16 | TRBJ2-7 | once | TRBV7-6 | TGTGCCAGCAGCCCATTTAAGGGGTCTCCCTCCTACGAGCAGTACTTC | CASSPFKGSPSYEQYF
NA | 15 | TRBJ2-3 | NA | TRBV4-1 | TGCGCCAGCAGGCGGACAGAATGGAGCACAGATACGCAGTATTTT | CASRRTEWSTDTQYF
NA | 15 | TRBJ1-1 | NA | TRBV5-6 | TGTGCCAGCAGCTTGGGCAGGAACTTCAACACTGAAGCTTTCTTT | CASSLGRNFNTEAFF
NA | 12 | TRBJ2-7 | once | TRBV4-1 | TGCGCCAGCAGCCATCAAGGGAACGAGCAGTACTTC | CASSHQGNEQYF
TRBD2 | 15 | TRBJ2-1 | NA | TRBV20-1 | TGCAGTGCTCCCCGAGGACTAGCGGGGCACCAGGGGCAGTTCTTC | CSAPRGLAGHQGQFF
NA | 14 | TRBJ2-1 | NA | TRBV13 | TGTGCCAGCAGCTTAGCCTACGGACAGTTTGAGCAGTTCTTC | CASSLAYGQFEQFF
NA | 16 | TRBJ2-6 | NA | TRBV11-1 | TGTGCCAGCAGCTTAGAAGGAGTCTCTGGGGCCAACGTCCTGACTTTC | CASSLEGVSGANVLTF
TRBD1 | 14 | TRBJ1-3 | once | TRBV5-1 | TGCGCCAGCAGCTATGACAGGGGGCGAAACACCATATATTTT | CASSYDRGRNTIYF
NA | 11 | TRBJ2-7 | NA | TRBV25-1 | TGTGCCAGCAGTGCCCGGACAGAGCAGTACTTC | CASSARTEQYF
TRBD1 | 18 | TRBJ1-2 | once | TRBV7-8 | TGTGCCAGCACCGCGCGGGCAGGGGGCGGCCTTTTTCCTATCGGCTACACCTTC | CASTARAGGGLFPIGYTF
NA | 15 | TRBJ2-7 | NA | TRBV10-3 | TGTGCCATCAGTGTCACGTTACAGGGAGCCTACGAGCAGTACTTC | CAISVTLQGAYEQYF
TRBD1 | 13 | TRBJ2-4 | NA | TRBV9 | TGTGCCAGCAGGGGACAGGGGGACGGCATTCAGTACTTC | CASRGQGDGIQYF
TRBD2 | 15 | TRBJ2-5 | NA | TRBV6-1 | TGTGCCAGCAGTGAATGGGTAGCGGGGGGAGAGACCCAGTACTTC | CASSEWVAGGETQYF
TRBD1 | 14 | TRBJ1-2 | few | TRBV14 | TGTGCCAGCAGACACACGGGACAGGGCTATGGCTACACCTTC | CASRHTGQGYGYTF
NA | 15 | TRBJ2-1 | NA | TRBV6-5 | TGTGCCAGCATTCCAACCCGGAGCCTATTCGATGAGCAGTTCTTC | CASIPTRSLFDEQFF
NA | 15 | TRBJ1-1 | NA | TRBV6-4 | TGTGCCAGCAGTGACCAGTCCGTAAGGGACACTGAAGCTTTCTTT | CASSDQSVRDTEAFF
NA | 13 | TRBJ2-7 | NA | TRBV5-5 | TGTGCCAGCAGCTCTGCGGGATCCTACGAGCAGTACTTC | CASSSAGSYEQYF
NA | 11 | TRBJ2-3 | NA | TRBV27 | TGTGCCAGCTTACAGGCAGATACGCAGTATTTT | CASLQADTQYF
TRBD1 | 15 | TRBJ2-7 | few | TRBV13 | TGTGCCAGCAGCTTAGTAGGGGGCGCCGATGACGAGCAGTACTTC | CASSLVGGADDEQYF
NA | 17 | TRBJ1-1 | NA | TRBV13 | TGTGCCAGCAGATTGAGAGTAGACCCCTCTGGGAGCACTGAAGCTTTCTTT | CASRLRVDPSGSTEAFF
NA | 12 | TRBJ2-7 | NA | TRBV13 | TGTGCCAGCAGCTTGGGGGAGGCCGAGCAGTACTTC | CASSLGEAEQYF
TRBD1 | 13 | TRBJ2-7 | NA | TRBV7-2 | TGTGCCAGCAGCTCGACAGGGGAGGACGAGCAGTACTTC | CASSSTGEDEQYF
NA | 15 | TRBJ2-1 | NA | TRBV19 | TGTGCCAGTAGTCCGTCTTTCGGGTATTTTAATGAGCAGTTCTTC | CASSPSFGYFNEQFF
TRBD1 | 14 | TRBJ2-1 | NA | TRBV6-5 | TGTGCCAGCAGAGTGACAGGGACCTACAATGAGCAGTTCTTC | CASRVTGTYNEQFF
NA | 13 | TRBJ2-7 | few | TRBV2 | TGTGCCAGCAGTGAGGGCAGGGCCTACGAGCAGTACTTC | CASSEGRAYEQYF
NA | 12 | TRBJ1-2 | NA | TRBV5-1 | TGCGCCAGCAGCTTGAGCAAAGGCGGCTACACCTTC | CASSLSKGGYTF
TRBD1 | 15 | TRBJ2-7 | NA | TRBV5-1 | TGCGCCAGCAGCACTGGTGGGACAGCTCGCTACGAGCAGTACTTC | CASSTGGTARYEQYF
NA | 15 | TRBJ2-5 | once | TRBV7-8 | TGTGCCAGCAGCTTAGGTTCGATAGGTTGGGAGACCCAGTACTTC | CASSLGSIGWETQYF
NA | 12 | TRBJ1-1 | NA | TRBV29-1 | TGCAGCGTTGCACAGGTCAACACTGAAGCTTTCTTT | CSVAQVNTEAFF
NA | 13 | TRBJ1-5 | NA | TRBV15 | TGTGCCACCAGCAGAGATCGCGCCCAGCCCCAGCATTTT | CATSRDRAQPQHF
TRBD2 | 16 | TRBJ2-1 | NA | TRBV7-8 | TGTGCCAGCAGCGGATACCAGCGGGGGGGCGTCGATGAGCAGTTCTTC | CASSGYQRGGVDEQFF
NA | 15 | TRBJ2-7 | NA | TRBV7-8 | TGTGCCAGCAGCTTAGCTGGGACGGGATTCTACGAGCAGTACTTC | CASSLAGTGFYEQYF
NA | 14 | TRBJ1-2 | few | TRBV11-2 | TGTGCCAGCAGCCCGGGGGTAGGCACCTATGGCTACACCTTC | CASSPGVGTYGYTF
NA | 13 | TRBJ2-1 | NA | TRBV2 | TGTGCCAGCAGCCCCTCCGACAGCAATGAGCAGTTCTTC | CASSPSDSNEQFF
TRBD1 | 16 | TRBJ2-1 | NA | TRBV4-1 | TGCGCCAGCAGCCAAGATCGGACAGGGGCCTACAATGAGCAGTTCTTC | CASSQDRTGAYNEQFF
TRBD1 | 15 | TRBJ1-1 | NA | TRBV9 | TGTGCCAGCAGCGTCCTGACAGGGGGAAACACTGAAGCTTTCTTT | CASSVLTGGNTEAFF
NA | 14 | TRBJ1-2 | once | TRBV12-3/TRBV12-4 | TGTGCCAGCAGTCCCACCCTTGACAGCTATGGCTACACCTTC | CASSPTLDSYGYTF
NA | 13 | TRBJ2-7 | NA | TRBV7-9 | TGTGCCAGCAGCGCCCCTCTCACGGGTGGGCAGTACTTC | CASSAPLTGGQYF
NA | 14 | TRBJ1-2 | NA | TRBV9 | TGTGCCAGCAGCACACTATCAGGGGTCTATGGCTACACCTTC | CASSTLSGVYGYTF
TRBD1 | 15 | TRBJ1-1 | NA | TRBV13 | TGTGCCAGCAGCACCCCACAGGGGATGAACACTGAAGCTTTCTTT | CASSTPQGMNTEAFF
NA | 16 | TRBJ2-5 | NA | TRBV21-1 | TGTGCCAGCAGCAAAGCAAACACGGGACAGGGAGAGACCCAGTACTTC | CASSKANTGQGETQYF
NA | 17 | TRBJ2-4 | NA | TRBV7-9 | TGTGCCAGCAGCTCTTACCCACAGGGTTTGGGCAAAAACATTCAGTACTTC | CASSSYPQGLGKNIQYF
TRBD1 | 16 | TRBJ1-2 | NA | TRBV27 | TGTGCCAGCAGTTCCGGACAGGGGGCTGGTAGGGTTGGCTACACCTTC | CASSSGQGAGRVGYTF